The rows below give T cell receptor beta chains drawn from one sample of a study of human T cells and chemical hapten exposure. One entry per CDR3 protein, called by TCRdb with MiXCR from the RACE reads. The table lists roughly 100,000 distinct CDR3 sequences, approximately 10% of them singletons. Sequencing was carried out using whole blood. The receptors come from a female donor in good health. Some clones in this sample may be carry-over from other donors' samples. Both conserved end residues are part of each CDR3. D genes are given only for firm matches. The size field is filled for only some rows; it gives once, few, many or a size class.

NA,TRBV6-6,few,TRBJ2-1,CATERDSYNEQFF,TGTGCCACTGAGCGTGATTCCTACAATGAGCAGTTCTTC
NA,TRBV6-5,many,TRBJ1-1,CASSSFTEAFF,TGTGCCAGCAGTTCTTTCACTGAAGCTTTCTTT
NA,TRBV29-1,few,TRBJ2-5,CSVEFQVVTRETQYF,TGCAGCGTTGAGTTTCAGGTTGTGACCCGGGAGACCCAGTACTTC
TRBD2,TRBV24-1,few,TRBJ2-5,CATSDSPRREQGETQYF,TGTGCCACCAGTGATTCCCCCCGGCGGGAGCAGGGAGAGACCCAGTACTTC
NA,TRBV7-2,few,TRBJ2-1,CASSLTSAGSNEQFF,TGTGCCAGCAGCCTCACCTCAGCGGGTTCCAATGAGCAGTTCTTC
TRBD1,TRBV7-9,many,TRBJ1-2,CASSFERTGEFYGYTF,TGTGCCAGCAGCTTCGAAAGGACAGGGGAGTTCTATGGCTACACCTTC
TRBD2,TRBV20-1,few,TRBJ2-6,CSAKERTSGSSGANVLTF,TGCAGTGCTAAAGAGAGGACTAGCGGGAGCTCTGGGGCCAACGTCCTGACTTTC
NA,TRBV12-3/TRBV12-4,NA,TRBJ2-1,CASSFYGIHREQFF,TGTGCCAGCAGTTTTTACGGGATTCATCGGGAGCAGTTCTTC
NA,TRBV9,many,TRBJ2-7,CASSVGVGGATTYEQYF,TGTGCCAGCAGCGTAGGGGTTGGGGGCGCAACAACCTACGAGCAGTACTTC
NA,TRBV28,many,TRBJ1-5,CASSSLGRGSQPQHF,TGTGCCAGCAGTTCGCTAGGGAGGGGGAGTCAGCCCCAGCATTTT
TRBD2,TRBV20-1,many,TRBJ2-7,CSAFHGLDASSYEQYF,TGCAGTGCTTTCCACGGACTAGACGCCAGCTCCTACGAGCAGTACTTC
NA,TRBV20-1,few,TRBJ2-1,CSALFLGEWNNEQFF,TGCAGTGCCCTATTCCTTGGGGAGTGGAACAATGAGCAGTTCTTC
NA,TRBV11-2,NA,TRBJ2-7,CASSLLGEQYF,TGTGCCAGCAGCTTACTTGGCGAGCAGTACTTC
NA,TRBV7-2,many,TRBJ2-3,CATRGTSTDTQYF,TGTGCCACCAGGGGGACTAGCACAGATACGCAGTATTTT
TRBD1,TRBV28,few,TRBJ1-6,CASSLGGQGASPLHF,TGTGCCAGCAGTTTAGGGGGACAGGGGGCATCACCCCTCCACTTT
NA,TRBV6-5,NA,TRBJ1-1,CASTPGGTEAFF,TGTGCCAGCACCCCCGGAGGAACTGAAGCTTTCTTT
TRBD1,TRBV6-1,few,TRBJ1-4,CASRGGGARANEKLFF,TGTGCCAGCAGGGGAGGGGGCGCGAGGGCTAATGAAAAACTGTTTTTT
TRBD2,TRBV15,NA,TRBJ2-1,CATSRGPAGGINEQFF,TGTGCCACCAGCAGAGGCCCAGCGGGAGGAATCAATGAGCAGTTCTTC
NA,TRBV5-1,NA,TRBJ1-2,CASRGDIFSSGNGYGYTF,TGCGCCAGCAGGGGGGACATCTTTTCGTCGGGTAACGGCTATGGCTACACCTTC
TRBD1,TRBV28,many,TRBJ2-2,CASSLSGTGESGELFF,TGTGCCAGCAGTTTATCAGGGACAGGGGAGTCCGGGGAGCTGTTTTTT
NA,TRBV28,NA,TRBJ2-6,CASEGNSGANVLTF,TGTGCCAGCGAGGGAAACTCTGGGGCCAACGTCCTGACTTTC
NA,TRBV28,NA,TRBJ2-1,CASSLAGTIHEQFF,TGTGCCAGCAGTTTAGCGGGAACCATCCATGAGCAGTTCTTC
NA,TRBV19,NA,TRBJ1-6,CASSIGKWDSPLHF,TGTGCCAGTAGTATCGGGAAATGGGATTCACCCCTCCACTTT
NA,TRBV7-2,few,TRBJ2-5,CASSFGPTAETQYF,TGTGCCAGCAGCTTTGGTCCGACTGCGGAGACCCAGTACTTC